Listed below are T cell receptor beta chains from one sample, sequenced in a study of cytomegalovirus exposure and HLA in healthy donors. The table came from immunoSEQ multiplex PCR; TCRdb's copy has only in-frame clones and leaves some out. Altogether some 86,000 clones are present, 90% to 95% being singletons, with the ten largest covering about 3.6%. The sequenced material came from PBMCs. The receptor set was obtained from a young woman in good health and CMV-seronegative. CDR3s include the opening cysteine and the closing phenylalanine or tryptophan. The order of the fields is J gene, V gene, clone size, D gene, CDR3 protein, CDR3 DNA. The D gene is left open where the match is weak. Size is omitted from some rows. Given values are once, few, many or a class for expanded clones.

J: TRBJ2-7
V: TRBV29-1
size: NA
D: NA
CDR3: CSVGYRGNYEQYF
DNA: TGCAGCGTTGGGTATAGGGGTAACTACGAGCAGTACTTC

J: TRBJ1-1
V: TRBV19
size: NA
D: NA
CDR3: CASSTREGSTEAFF
DNA: TGTGCCAGTAGTACACGGGAGGGGAGCACTGAAGCTTTCTTT

J: TRBJ1-2
V: TRBV6-5
size: NA
D: TRBD1
CDR3: CASSSGQVGTSRGYTF
DNA: TGTGCCAGCAGTTCGGGACAGGTCGGAACCTCCCGCGGCTACACCTTC

J: TRBJ2-5
V: TRBV30
size: few
D: NA
CDR3: CAWITRRGTQYF
DNA: TGTGCCTGGATCACCCGGAGGGGGACCCAGTACTTC

J: TRBJ1-5
V: TRBV7-2
size: NA
D: TRBD1
CDR3: CASSLGRTGVQPQHF
DNA: TGTGCCAGCAGCTTAGGCAGAACAGGGGTTCAGCCCCAGCATTTT

J: TRBJ2-1
V: TRBV5-1
size: NA
D: TRBD2
CDR3: CASSLIAGVDDEQFF
DNA: TGCGCCAGCAGCTTGATAGCGGGGGTGGACGATGAGCAGTTCTTC

J: TRBJ2-2
V: TRBV6-4
size: NA
D: TRBD2
CDR3: CASSVTGGNTGELFF
DNA: TGTGCCAGCAGTGTAACGGGAGGGAACACCGGGGAGCTGTTTTTT

J: TRBJ1-2
V: TRBV27
size: NA
D: TRBD1
CDR3: CASSSRWTGGNYGYTF
DNA: TGTGCCAGCAGTTCAAGATGGACAGGGGGCAACTATGGCTACACCTTC

J: TRBJ2-1
V: TRBV19
size: NA
D: TRBD2
CDR3: CASEDQRGSTSSYNEQFF
DNA: TGTGCCAGTGAGGACCAGCGGGGGTCAACGAGCTCCTACAATGAGCAGTTCTTC

J: TRBJ2-7
V: TRBV28
size: NA
D: TRBD1
CDR3: CASTLDRVGAYEQYF
DNA: TGTGCCAGTACGCTGGACAGGGTTGGGGCCTACGAGCAGTACTTC

J: TRBJ2-7
V: TRBV4-1
size: NA
D: TRBD1
CDR3: CASSQKPRDRAYEQYF
DNA: TGCGCCAGCAGCCAAAAACCCCGGGACAGGGCTTACGAGCAGTACTTC

J: TRBJ2-7
V: TRBV4-3
size: NA
D: TRBD1
CDR3: CASSQAAGQGMGYEQYF
DNA: TGCGCCAGCAGCCAAGCCGCGGGACAGGGGATGGGGTACGAGCAGTACTTC

J: TRBJ2-3
V: TRBV7-3
size: NA
D: NA
CDR3: CASSPEGAVSTDTQYF
DNA: TGTGCCAGCAGCCCGGAAGGAGCGGTATCTACAGATACGCAGTATTTT

J: TRBJ2-3
V: TRBV7-9
size: NA
D: NA
CDR3: CASRDRGGSTLTDTQYF
DNA: TGTGCCAGCAGAGATAGGGGGGGCTCAACCCTCACAGATACGCAGTATTTT

J: TRBJ1-2
V: TRBV7-2
size: NA
D: TRBD1
CDR3: CASSPRTGWEGYTF
DNA: TGTGCCAGCAGCCCAAGGACAGGGTGGGAAGGCTACACCTTC

J: TRBJ1-2
V: TRBV14
size: NA
D: NA
CDR3: CASSPVTGAFYGYTF
DNA: TGTGCCAGCAGCCCAGTGACAGGCGCCTTCTATGGCTACACCTTC

J: TRBJ2-2
V: TRBV9
size: NA
D: TRBD2
CDR3: CASSPRTSGRSGELFF
DNA: TGTGCCAGCAGCCCCCGGACTAGCGGGAGATCCGGGGAGCTGTTTTTT

J: TRBJ1-1
V: TRBV11-1
size: NA
D: NA
CDR3: CASSIRGGHRNEAFF
DNA: TGTGCCAGCAGCATTAGGGGGGGCCACCGGAATGAAGCTTTCTTT

J: TRBJ1-1
V: TRBV27
size: NA
D: NA
CDR3: CASSLKGGGSLNTEAFF
DNA: TGTGCCAGCAGTTTAAAAGGGGGGGGTTCACTGAACACTGAAGCTTTCTTT

J: TRBJ1-2
V: TRBV18
size: NA
D: TRBD1
CDR3: CASSPTDRAAGYTF
DNA: TGTGCCAGCTCACCTACCGACAGGGCGGCTGGCTACACCTTC

J: TRBJ1-4
V: TRBV2
size: once
D: TRBD1
CDR3: CASSADRGWSEKLFF
DNA: TGTGCCAGCAGTGCGGACAGGGGGTGGAGTGAAAAACTGTTTTTT

J: TRBJ2-1
V: TRBV9
size: once
D: TRBD2
CDR3: CASSVVGGGGYNEQFF
DNA: TGTGCCAGCAGCGTAGTAGGCGGGGGGGGATACAATGAGCAGTTCTTC

J: TRBJ1-5
V: TRBV11-3
size: NA
D: TRBD1
CDR3: CASSVVAQGFQPQHF
DNA: TGTGCCAGCAGCGTGGTTGCACAGGGGTTTCAGCCCCAGCATTTT

J: TRBJ2-7
V: TRBV5-1
size: NA
D: NA
CDR3: CASSSWADSYEQYF
DNA: TGCGCCAGCAGCTCCTGGGCAGACTCCTACGAGCAGTACTTC

J: TRBJ2-7
V: TRBV19
size: NA
D: TRBD1
CDR3: CASSITTGGTRQYF
DNA: TGTGCCAGTAGTATAACCACAGGGGGTACGAGGCAGTACTTC

J: TRBJ1-1
V: TRBV18
size: NA
D: NA
CDR3: CASSPAPEVLSSFF
DNA: TGTGCCAGCTCACCCGCGCCCGAAGTGTTATCGAGTTTCTTT